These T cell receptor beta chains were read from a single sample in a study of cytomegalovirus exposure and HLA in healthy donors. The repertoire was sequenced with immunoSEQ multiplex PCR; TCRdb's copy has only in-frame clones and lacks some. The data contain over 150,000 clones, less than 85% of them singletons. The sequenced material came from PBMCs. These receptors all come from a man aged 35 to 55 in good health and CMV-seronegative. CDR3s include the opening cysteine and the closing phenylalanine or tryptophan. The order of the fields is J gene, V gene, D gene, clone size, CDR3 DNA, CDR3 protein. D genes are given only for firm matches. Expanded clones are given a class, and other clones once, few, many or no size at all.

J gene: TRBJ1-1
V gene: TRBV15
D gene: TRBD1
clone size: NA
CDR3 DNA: TGTGCCACCAGCAGAGGGGACAGAGAAAACACTGAAGCTTTCTTT
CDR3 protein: CATSRGDRENTEAFF

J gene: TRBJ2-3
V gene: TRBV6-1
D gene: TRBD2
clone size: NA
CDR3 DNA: TGTGCCAGCAGTGAGACTAGCGGGGGGGCAGATACGCAGTATTTT
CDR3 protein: CASSETSGGADTQYF

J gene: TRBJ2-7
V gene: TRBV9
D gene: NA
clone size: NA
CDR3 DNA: TGTGCCAGCAGCGCCGGTCCCTCCCCCTACGAGCAGTACTTC
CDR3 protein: CASSAGPSPYEQYF

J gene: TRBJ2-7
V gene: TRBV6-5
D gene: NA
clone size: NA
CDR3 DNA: TGTGCCAGCAGGGCGGAGGGGATCTACGAGCAGTACTTC
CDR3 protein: CASRAEGIYEQYF

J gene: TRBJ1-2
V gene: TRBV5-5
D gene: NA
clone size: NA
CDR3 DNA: TGTGCCAGCAGCTTGAATACGGTTTATGGCTACACCTTC
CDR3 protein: CASSLNTVYGYTF

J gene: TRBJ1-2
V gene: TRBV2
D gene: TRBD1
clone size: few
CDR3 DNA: TGTGCCAGCAGGGGGACAGGGGGCGCGGGAACCTTC
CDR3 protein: CASRGTGGAGTF

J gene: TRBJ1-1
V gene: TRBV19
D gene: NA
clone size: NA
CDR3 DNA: TGTGCCAGTAGTTCACGGCGGGACACTGAAGCTTTCTTT
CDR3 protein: CASSSRRDTEAFF

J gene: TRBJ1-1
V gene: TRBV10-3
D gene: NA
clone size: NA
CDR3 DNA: TGTGCCATCAGTGAGTCGCTAGCCATTTCCTCGACGAACACTGAAGCTTTCTTT
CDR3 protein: CAISESLAISSTNTEAFF

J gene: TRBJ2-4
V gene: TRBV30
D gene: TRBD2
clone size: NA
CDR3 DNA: TGTGCCTGGAGTGGGGCTAGCGGGGGGGCCCGGGACATTCAGTACTTC
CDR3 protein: CAWSGASGGARDIQYF

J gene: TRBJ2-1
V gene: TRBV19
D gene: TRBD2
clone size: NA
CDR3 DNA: TGTGCCAGTAGTGCCGCGGGACTAGCGGGAGCTGGCTACAATGAGCAGTTCTTC
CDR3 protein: CASSAAGLAGAGYNEQFF

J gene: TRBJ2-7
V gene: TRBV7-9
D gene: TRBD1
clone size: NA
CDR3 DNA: TGTGCCAGCAGCTTCGACAGGGAAAGCTCCTACGAGCAGTACTTC
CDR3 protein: CASSFDRESSYEQYF

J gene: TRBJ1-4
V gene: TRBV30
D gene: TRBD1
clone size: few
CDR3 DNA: TGTGCCTGGAGTGGGGACAGGGGGCAAGAAAAACTGTTTTTT
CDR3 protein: CAWSGDRGQEKLFF

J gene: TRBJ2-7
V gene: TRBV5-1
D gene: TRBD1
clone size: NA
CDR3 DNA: TGCGCCAGCAGCCCGCCCAACAGACAGGGGGCATACGAGCAGTACTTC
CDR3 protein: CASSPPNRQGAYEQYF

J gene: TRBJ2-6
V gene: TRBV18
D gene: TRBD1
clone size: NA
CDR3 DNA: TGTGCCAGCTCACCATTGACAGGGGTGGCTGGGGCCAACGTCCTGACTTTC
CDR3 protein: CASSPLTGVAGANVLTF

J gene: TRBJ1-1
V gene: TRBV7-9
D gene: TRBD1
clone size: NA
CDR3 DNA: TGTGCCAGCAGCCCTCATCGGGACAGGGGCACTGAAGCTTTCTTT
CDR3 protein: CASSPHRDRGTEAFF

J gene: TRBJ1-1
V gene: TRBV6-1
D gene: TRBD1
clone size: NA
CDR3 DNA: TGTGCCAGCCAGCAGTTGGGACAGGGTGGTACTGAAGCTTTCTTT
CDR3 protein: CASQQLGQGGTEAFF

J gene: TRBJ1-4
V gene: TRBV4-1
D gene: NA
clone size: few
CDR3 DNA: TGCGCCAGCAGCCAAGACAGTTTCGTCGAAAAACTGTTTTTT
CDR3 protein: CASSQDSFVEKLFF

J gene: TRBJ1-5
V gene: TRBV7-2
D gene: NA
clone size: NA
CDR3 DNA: TGTGCCAGCAGCCTACAGGGACGGCTGAGGAGCAATCAGCCCCAGCATTTT
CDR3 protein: CASSLQGRLRSNQPQHF

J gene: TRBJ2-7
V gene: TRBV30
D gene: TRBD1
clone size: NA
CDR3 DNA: TGTGCCTGGAGTAAACCGGGACAGAAAAATACCTACGAGCAGTACTTC
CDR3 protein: CAWSKPGQKNTYEQYF

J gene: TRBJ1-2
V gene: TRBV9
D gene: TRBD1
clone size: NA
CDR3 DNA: TGTGCCAGCACGGAGGGGACAGATAATTATGGCTACACCTTC
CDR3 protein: CASTEGTDNYGYTF

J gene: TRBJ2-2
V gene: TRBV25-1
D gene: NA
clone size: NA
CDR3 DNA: TGTGCCAGCAGTGAATCAGGCAGGCGACCAGCCGCCGGGGAGCTGTTTTTT
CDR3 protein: CASSESGRRPAAGELFF

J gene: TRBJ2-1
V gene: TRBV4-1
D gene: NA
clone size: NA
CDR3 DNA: TGCGCCAGCAGCCCATGGGAGAACAATGAGCAGTTCTTC
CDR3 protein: CASSPWENNEQFF

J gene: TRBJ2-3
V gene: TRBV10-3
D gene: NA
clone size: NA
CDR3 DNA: TGTGCCATCAGTGAGTCGGGAGCTGTGGCAGATACGCAGTATTTT
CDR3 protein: CAISESGAVADTQYF

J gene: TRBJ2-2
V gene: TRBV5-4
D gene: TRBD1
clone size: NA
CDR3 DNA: TGTGCCAGCAGCGTACCGGGACAGGGGAACACCGGGGAGCTGTTTTTT
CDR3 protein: CASSVPGQGNTGELFF

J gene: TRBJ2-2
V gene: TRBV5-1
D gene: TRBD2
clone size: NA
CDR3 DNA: TGCGCCAGCAGCCCGGGAGGGAAAAACACCGGGGAGCTGTTTTTT
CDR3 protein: CASSPGGKNTGELFF

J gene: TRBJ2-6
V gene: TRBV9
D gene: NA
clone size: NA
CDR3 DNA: TGTGCCAGCAGCGGGACATTTAACAGGGACGGGCCTACTGGGGCCAACGTCCTGACTTTC
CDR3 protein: CASSGTFNRDGPTGANVLTF

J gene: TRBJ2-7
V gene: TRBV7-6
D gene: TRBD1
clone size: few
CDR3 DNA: TGTGCCAGCAGCCGCGACAGGGTTCGGGACGAGCAGTACTTC
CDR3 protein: CASSRDRVRDEQYF

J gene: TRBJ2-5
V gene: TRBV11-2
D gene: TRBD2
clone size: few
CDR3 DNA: TGTGCCAGCAGCTTAGATCGAAACCCCGGACTAGTCGGAGAGACCCAGTACTTC
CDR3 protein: CASSLDRNPGLVGETQYF

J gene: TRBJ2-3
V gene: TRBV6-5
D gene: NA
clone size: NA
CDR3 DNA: TGTGCCAGCAGGAGACAGCCTACTAGCACAGATACGCAGTATTTT
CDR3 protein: CASRRQPTSTDTQYF

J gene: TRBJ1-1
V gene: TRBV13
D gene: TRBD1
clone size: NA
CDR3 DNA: TGTGCCAGCAGCTTCGGACAGGGAAACACTGAAGCTTTCTTT
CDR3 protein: CASSFGQGNTEAFF